These T cell receptor beta chains were read from a single sample in a study of early T cells in non-severe SARS-CoV-2 infection. TCRdb redid the calling of the 5' RACE reads with MiXCR, one entry per CDR3 protein. The table records about 64,000 distinct CDR3 sequences, 7% to 9.5% of them present only once. The sample here was whole blood, taken at baseline. These TCRs come from an adult who was a healthcare worker with PCR-confirmed SARS-CoV-2 infection or an uninfected control (not recorded which). Both conserved end residues are part of each CDR3. D genes are given only for firm matches. Size tells how often a clone was seen (once, few, many) or the class of an expanded clone, and some rows leave it out.

clone_size j_call d_call v_call cdr3_nt cdr3_aa
many TRBJ2-3 - TRBV30 TGTGCCTGGGCAGAGAAGAGCTACACAGATACGCAGTATTTT CAWAEKSYTDTQYF
few TRBJ2-7 TRBD2 TRBV20-1 TGCAGTGCAAGGAGGCGGGAGAACTACGAGCAGTACTTC CSARRRENYEQYF
- TRBJ1-6 - TRBV6-6 TGTGCCAGCAGCGATAACGGGAATTCACCCCTCCACTTT CASSDNGNSPLHF
- TRBJ2-6 TRBD1 TRBV7-2 TGTGCCAGCAGCTACCTAGGGGGCGCCTTCTCTGGGGCCAACGTCCTGACTTTC CASSYLGGAFSGANVLTF
many TRBJ1-5 - TRBV12-3/TRBV12-4 TGTGCCAGCAGCAGGATTGATAGCAATCAGCCCCAGCATTTT CASSRIDSNQPQHF
few TRBJ2-7 - TRBV11-2 TGTGCCAGCAGCTTAGAGCCGGGGATGGGCGAGCAGTACTTC CASSLEPGMGEQYF
few TRBJ2-7 - TRBV27 TGTGCCAGTGGGCAGGGGCAACCGTACGAGCAGTACTTC CASGQGQPYEQYF
- TRBJ1-2 - TRBV20-1 TGCAGTGACACCGACAGGTCCTATGGCTACACCTTC CSDTDRSYGYTF
- TRBJ2-3 TRBD2 TRBV7-9 TGTGCCAGCAGCTCTAGCGGGAGTGGGACAGATACGCAGTATTTT CASSSSGSGTDTQYF
- TRBJ2-7 - TRBV18 TGTGCCAGCTCACTGGGGGGAACCTACGAGCAGTACTTC CASSLGGTYEQYF
- TRBJ1-1 - TRBV10-3 TGTGCCATCAGTTTGACAGGGAACACTGAAGCTTTCTTT CAISLTGNTEAFF
many TRBJ2-5 - TRBV29-1 TGCAGCGTTGGGGGAGAGACCCAGTACTTC CSVGGETQYF
many TRBJ2-7 - TRBV15 TGTGCCACCAGCAGCCAGCCGCTCACCTACGAGCAGTACTTC CATSSQPLTYEQYF
few TRBJ1-1 TRBD1 TRBV20-1 TGCAGTGCTACTACAGGGGCGGACACTGAAGCTTTCTTT CSATTGADTEAFF
few TRBJ2-7 - TRBV11-2 TGTGCCAGCAGCGCACTCCTGGGGGGCCTCCATGACTACGAGCAGTACTTC CASSALLGGLHDYEQYF
few TRBJ2-7 TRBD2 TRBV13 TGTGCCAGCAGCCATAGCGGGATTCGATCCTACGAGCAGTACTTC CASSHSGIRSYEQYF
- TRBJ2-1 - TRBV6-5 TGTGCCAGCAGTTACGGGGTCTTTGCTGGGAATGAGCAGTTCTTC CASSYGVFAGNEQFF
few TRBJ2-7 TRBD2 TRBV5-4 TGTGCCAGCAGCCCCACTAGCGGGCGTACCTACGAGCAGTACTTC CASSPTSGRTYEQYF
- TRBJ2-6 - TRBV10-3 TGTGCCATCAGTCTCGAGGGCGGCTCTGGGGCCAACGTCCTGACTTTC CAISLEGGSGANVLTF
- TRBJ2-7 - TRBV6-1 TGTGCCAGCAGAAAAAGGATGGAGCACTCCTACGAGCAGTACTTC CASRKRMEHSYEQYF
many TRBJ2-5 - TRBV4-3 TGCGCCAGCAGCCCCACAGCGGGAGAGACCCAGTACTTC CASSPTAGETQYF
many TRBJ2-1 TRBD1 TRBV11-2 TGTGCCAGCAGCACGGGACAGTACAATGAGCAGTTCTTC CASSTGQYNEQFF
- TRBJ2-7 TRBD1 TRBV6-2/TRBV6-3 TGTGCCAGCAGCCAGACAGGGGCCTCCTACGAGCAGTACTTC CASSQTGASYEQYF
few TRBJ1-6 TRBD1 TRBV5-1 TGCGCCAGCAGCTTGGACGGACAGGGGAAAGCCCTCCACTTT CASSLDGQGKALHF
few TRBJ2-3 - TRBV30 TGTGCCTGGAGTGCCGACAGGAACACAGATACGCAGTATTTT CAWSADRNTDTQYF
- TRBJ2-7 TRBD2 TRBV7-2 TGTGCCAGCACCGAGTTACTAGCGGGACGTGAGCAGTACTTC CASTELLAGREQYF
few TRBJ2-3 TRBD2 TRBV7-3 TGTGCCAGCAGCTTAGACGGGAGGCCCACAGATACGCAGTATTTT CASSLDGRPTDTQYF
many TRBJ2-4 TRBD1 TRBV7-9 TGTGCCAGCAGCCTGGAGCTGGACAGGGAGTACTTC CASSLELDREYF
- TRBJ2-7 TRBD1 TRBV11-2 TGTGCCAGCAGCTCCGGTATGGGGACAGGGTCGCCCGAGCAGTACTTC CASSSGMGTGSPEQYF
few TRBJ2-3 TRBD1 TRBV27 TGTGCCAGCAGTTTAGAGGGGGCAGGCACAGATACGCGGTATTTT CASSLEGAGTDTRYF
many TRBJ2-7 - TRBV11-2 TGTGCCAGCAGCCCGCTCGGGATTTCCGAGCAGTACTTC CASSPLGISEQYF
many TRBJ2-5 TRBD1 TRBV5-1 TGCGCCAGCAGCTTACAGGGGGCTGGGGAGACCCAGTACTTC CASSLQGAGETQYF
few TRBJ2-1 TRBD2 TRBV6-2/TRBV6-3 TGTGCCAGCAGAGTGGGGCAGCGGGAGGGCCGGAGGAACAATGAGCAGTTCTTC CASRVGQREGRRNNEQFF
many TRBJ2-7 - TRBV4-1 TGCGCCAGCAGCCAAGATGGACACGGCGAATACGAGCAGTACTTC CASSQDGHGEYEQYF
- TRBJ2-7 - TRBV3-1 TGTGCCAGCAGCACCTTTAGCAGCCCCTACGAGCAGTACTTC CASSTFSSPYEQYF
many TRBJ2-3 - TRBV6-5 TGTGCCAGCTCCCCCGCAGGGGATACGCAGTATTTT CASSPAGDTQYF
few TRBJ2-7 TRBD2 TRBV6-5 TGTGCCAGCAGGATGACTAGCGGCAACGAGCAGTACTTC CASRMTSGNEQYF
- TRBJ1-4 - TRBV10-3 TGTGCCTCTGCCTATGAGAATGAAAAACTGTTTTTT CASAYENEKLFF
- TRBJ2-3 - TRBV3-1 TGTGCCAGCACCAAGCAGGGAGGAGATACGCAGTATTTT CASTKQGGDTQYF
many TRBJ1-4 - TRBV12-3/TRBV12-4 TGTGCCAGCAGCCCCACCGATGAAAAACTGTTTTTT CASSPTDEKLFF
many TRBJ1-3 TRBD1 TRBV7-9 TGTGCCAGCAGCTTCGGACAGGGAATAGGAGACACCATATATTTT CASSFGQGIGDTIYF
few TRBJ1-1 - TRBV12-3/TRBV12-4 TGTGCCAGCAACCGTCTATTTGAAGCTTTCTTT CASNRLFEAFF
many TRBJ1-5 - TRBV30 TGTGCCTGGAACGAGGAGCGCAATCAGCCCCAGCATTTT CAWNEERNQPQHF
few TRBJ1-2 TRBD1 TRBV6-1 TGTGCCAGCAGTGTCGGGACAGGGGACGGCTACACCTTC CASSVGTGDGYTF
many TRBJ1-2 - TRBV30 TGTGCCTGGAACCGACCAGGACAGCAACATAACTATGGCTACACCTTC CAWNRPGQQHNYGYTF
few TRBJ1-1 TRBD1 TRBV5-1 TGCGCCAGCAGCCGAGGGACAGGGGGCGCAAGCACTGAAGCTTTCTTT CASSRGTGGASTEAFF
few TRBJ2-7 TRBD2 TRBV5-1 TGCGCCAGCAGCTTGTCAACTAGCGGAACCTACGAGCAGTACTTC CASSLSTSGTYEQYF
many TRBJ1-1 - TRBV7-8 TGTGCCAGCAGCTTCATTTTGGTCACTGAAGCTTTCTTT CASSFILVTEAFF